These 4 T cell receptor beta chains were all obtained from the same sample, sequenced in a study of blood T cell repertoires in COVID-19. Data came from immunoSEQ multiplex PCR; TCRdb stores just in-frame clones and leaves some out. The sample has around 250,000 clones; roughly 85% are singletons. Sequencing input: PBMCs or T cells enriched from blood (not recorded which). The receptors originated from a woman aged 50 to 65 who had been exposed to COVID-19.

This sequence joins TRBV24-1 and TRBJ1-1; tentatively, D is TRBD1 (5 bases). Germline V gene data show CDR1 as KGHDR and CDR2 as SFDVKD. The CDR3 sequence is 13 residues long. V lost 0 bases, J lost 11 bases, and 12 bases lay in between. The CDR3 loop is CATSDLMGRRAFF. In DNA, the CDR3 is TGTGCCACCAGTGATTTGATGGGGCGTCGGGCTTTCTTT.

The chain has TRBV12-5 and TRBJ2-1, with no clear D. The V and J ends lost 9 bases and 2 bases respectively, with 5 bases between them. The CDR3 has 11 amino acids. Germline V gene sequence: CDR1 LGHNT, CDR2 FRNRAP. The CDR3 loop reads CASLTYNEQFF. CDR3 bases: TGTGCTAGCCTAACCTACAATGAGCAGTTCTTC.

V gene TRBV7-2 combines with J gene TRBJ2-1, with 7 bases aligning to TRBD2. The CDR3 is 15 residues long. Germline loops: CDR1 SGHTA, CDR2 FQGNSA. V gave up 5 bases and J gave up 5 bases; unmatched junction bases: 9. In nucleotides, the CDR3 is TGTGCCAGCAGCAGAGCAGGGCTAGCGGACAATGAGCAGTTCTTC. Translating it yields CASSRAGLADNEQFF.

This clone has at least ten counts. This chain uses TRBV7-8 with TRBJ1-1, with 10 bases that match TRBD1. V gave up 2 bases and J gave up 1 base; unmatched junction bases: 1. The CDR3 contains 15 residues. Germline V gene sequence: CDR1 SGHVS, CDR2 FQNEAQ. The CDR3 sequence is CASSLRQGANTEAFF. CDR3 bases: TGTGCCAGCAGCTTAAGACAGGGGGCGAACACTGAAGCTTTCTTT.